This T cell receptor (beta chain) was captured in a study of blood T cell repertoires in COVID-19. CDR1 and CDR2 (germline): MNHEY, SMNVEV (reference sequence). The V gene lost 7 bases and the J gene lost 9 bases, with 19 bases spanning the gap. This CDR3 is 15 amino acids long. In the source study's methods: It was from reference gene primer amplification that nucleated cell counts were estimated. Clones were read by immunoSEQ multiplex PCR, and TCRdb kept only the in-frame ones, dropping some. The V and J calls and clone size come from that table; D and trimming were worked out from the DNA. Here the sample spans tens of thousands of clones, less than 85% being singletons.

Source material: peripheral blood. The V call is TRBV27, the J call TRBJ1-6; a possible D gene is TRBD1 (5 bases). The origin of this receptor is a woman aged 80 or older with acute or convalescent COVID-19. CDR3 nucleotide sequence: TGTGCCAGCAACCAAGGGGCTTCCGGAGCTTCACCCCTCCACTTT. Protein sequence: CASNQGASGASPLHF.